The T cell receptor beta chain under discussion was sequenced for a study of blood T cell repertoires in COVID-19. On the study more broadly: Some COVID-19 samples were acute and others convalescent; all came from the United States, Italy and Spain. PBMCs, B-cell-depleted T cells, or T cells provided the cDNA or gDNA that made up the material.

The CDR3 length is 12 residues. V was trimmed by 4 bases and J by 6 bases, leaving 9 bases between them. Per the original data handling: It was from reference gene primer amplification that nucleated cell counts were estimated. Sequencing used immunoSEQ multiplex PCR; TCRdb keeps in-frame clones, though not all of them. V, J and clone size are those of that table, while D and trimming were read from the DNA. The profile shows over 110,000 clones, approximately 80% of them singletons. This clonotype was obtained from a woman in her sixties with acute or convalescent COVID-19. The V call is TRBV12-3 or TRBV12-4, the J call TRBJ1-1; D is unclear. Input material: peripheral blood. CDR3: CASSYWPSEAFF. Written as DNA, the CDR3 is TGTGCCAGCAGTTATTGGCCGTCTGAAGCTTTCTTT.